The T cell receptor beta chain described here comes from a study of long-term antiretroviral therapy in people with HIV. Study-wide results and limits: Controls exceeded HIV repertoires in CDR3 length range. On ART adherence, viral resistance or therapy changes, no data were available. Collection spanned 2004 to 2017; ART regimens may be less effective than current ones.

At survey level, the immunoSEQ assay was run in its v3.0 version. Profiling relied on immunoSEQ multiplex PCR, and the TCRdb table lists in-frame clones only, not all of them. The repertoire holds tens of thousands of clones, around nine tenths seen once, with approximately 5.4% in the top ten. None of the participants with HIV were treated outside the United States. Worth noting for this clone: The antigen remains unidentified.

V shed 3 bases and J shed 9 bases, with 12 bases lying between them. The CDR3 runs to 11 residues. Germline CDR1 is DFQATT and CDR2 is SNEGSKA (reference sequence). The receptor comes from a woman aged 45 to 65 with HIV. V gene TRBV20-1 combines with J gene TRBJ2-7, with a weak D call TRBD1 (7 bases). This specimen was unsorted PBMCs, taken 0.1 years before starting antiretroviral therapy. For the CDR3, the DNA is TGCAGTGCTAGCACCCAGGGGGGGCAGTACTTC. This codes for CSASTQGGQYF.